The 19 T cell receptor beta chains below all came from one sample that was sequenced in a study of T cell repertoires in cytomegalovirus infection (dated by TCRdb to about 2019). Sequencing instrument: Illumina HiSeq 1500. Clones were called with MiXCR by TCRdb after fastp trimmed the public reads at Q25, and only in-frame beta chains were retained. Identical CDR3 protein sequences are pooled into one entry, listed with their most common genes and DNA. Recorded for this sample are 830,000 or so distinct CDR3 sequences; around a third of them occurred a single time. Under 15% of the sample is taken by the ten largest. Antigens of these TCRs are unknown. The treatment or condition label corresponds to: in vitro stimulation with specific CMV peptide epitopes to enrich CMV-specific T cells. This specimen consisted of cultured CD8+ T cells from PBMCs, obtained from culture after CMV antigen stimulation. The source of these receptors is a human donor in good health (CMV status not recorded). Some clones in this sample may be carry-over from other donors' samples.

This clonotype was counted between two and nine times. This chain links TRBV27 with TRBJ2-3, with TRBD2 as a possible D gene (5 bases). V dropped 3 bases and J dropped 0 bases, with 19 bases sitting between them. Germline V gene data show CDR1 as MNHEY and CDR2 as SMNVEV (reference sequence). This CDR3 region has 18 residues. CDR3 nucleotide sequence: TGTGCCAGCAGTTTTTTCCCCCTCCGGGATTCTAGCACAGATACGCAGTATTTT. Encoded protein: CASSFFPLRDSSTDTQYF.

The CDR3: CASSYLRTGGASEKLFF. The CDR3 bases are TGTGCCAGCAGTTACCTTAGAACAGGGGGCGCGTCGGAAAAACTGTTTTTT. The chain links TRBV27 to TRBJ1-4; TRBD1 agrees at 9 bases. Germline V gene lookup returns CDR1 MNHEY and CDR2 SMNVEV (reference sequence). V lost 4 bases to trimming and J lost 8 bases; unmatched junction nucleotides: 14. The CDR3 sequence is 17 residues long.

This sequence joins TRBV11-3 and TRBJ2-1, with 10 bases that match TRBD1. The CDR3 totals 15 residues. Unmatched junction bases numbered 10, after V lost 6 bases and J lost 8 bases. The germline V gene has CDR1 SGHNT and CDR2 YENEEA. For the CDR3, the DNA is TGTGCCAGCAGTCCGAGACAGGGGGCTTCAGATGAGCAGTTCTTC. Residues: CASSPRQGASDEQFF. The full variable domain, completed using reference TRBV11-3 and TRBJ2-1, is EAGVVQSPRYKIIEKKQPVAFWCNPISGHNTLYWYLQNLGQGPELLIRYENEEAVDDSQLPKDRFSAERLKGVDSTLKIQPAELGDSAVYLCASSPRQGASDEQFFGPGTRLTVL.

This clonotype turned up a few times. J is TRBJ1-5 and V is TRBV5-6; D not resolved. Germline lookup yields CDR1 SGHDT and CDR2 YYEEEE. Trimming took off 0 bases at V and 2 bases at J, with 12 bases between the two ends. The CDR3 is 16 residues long. The CDR3 loop is CASSLGPKGGNQPQHF. The CDR3, as DNA: TGTGCCAGCAGCTTGGGACCCAAGGGTGGCAATCAGCCCCAGCATTTT.

The chain recombines TRBV7-9 with TRBJ1-6; possibly TRBD1 for D (6 bases). This CDR3 is built from 17 residues. The germline V and J ends were trimmed by 1 base and 8 bases, with 18 bases remaining between them. Germline CDR1 is SEHNR and CDR2 is FQNEAQ (reference sequence). The CDR3 sequence: CASSLDTGRGLYSPLHF. The CDR3 region has the DNA TGTGCCAGCAGCTTAGACACAGGGAGAGGGCTTTATTCACCCCTCCACTTT. Drawing the rest from reference TRBV7-9 and TRBJ1-6, the complete variable domain is DTGVSQNPRHKITKRGQNVTFRCDPISEHNRLYWYRQTLGQGPEFLTYFQNEAQLEKSRLLSDRFSAERPKGSFSTLEIQRTEQGDSAMYLCASSLDTGRGLYSPLHFGNGTRLTVT.

About this clonotype itself: This sequence may be a read error, since a much larger clone differs from it by one base. This sequence joins TRBV7-8 and TRBJ1-2; 7 bases fit TRBD1. The germline V gene has CDR1 SGHVS and CDR2 FQNEAQ. The CDR3 runs to 15 residues. Trimming cost V 10 bases and J 5 bases; bases outside gene matches: 16. The CDR3, as DNA: TGTGCCATCGGGACAGCCACCCAAGTGGGGTATGGCTACACCTTC. It yields the protein CAIGTATQVGYGYTF.

This clonotype came up a few times. The chain employs TRBV7-3 and TRBJ1-1; D perhaps matches TRBD1 (6 bases). There are 16 residues in the CDR3. The ends were cut back, 1 base at V and 3 bases at J, with 15 bases in the middle. Germline V gene sequence: CDR1 SGHTA, CDR2 FQGTGA. The CDR3 nucleotides read TGTGCCAGCAGCTTAATCGGGGGGGCCACGGACACTGAAGCTTTCTTT. Its protein is CASSLIGGATDTEAFF.

This rearrangement joins TRBV20-1 to TRBJ2-1, with D possibly TRBD1 on 5 matching bases. Germline CDR1 DFQATT, CDR2 SNEGSKA (reference sequence). V was clipped by 1 base and J by 9 bases, with 28 bases between them. The CDR3 consists of 18 residues. The CDR3 bases are TGCAGTGCTAGAGGTCAGGGATATTCCCTATTATCCTATGGTGAGCAGTTCTTC. Amino acid sequence: CSARGQGYSLLSYGEQFF.

In regard to this clonotype: The junction does not match germline at one end; this may be a read error. The gene calls are TRBV7-2 and TRBJ2-7, with TRBD2 identical over 7 bases. CDR1 and CDR2 from the germline V gene are SGHTA and FQGNSA. CDR3 length: 13 amino acids. The CDR3: CVSSTGLAYEQYF. In DNA, the CDR3 is TGTGTCAGCAGCACAGGACTAGCCTACGAGCAGTACTTC.

This chain links TRBV4-1 with TRBJ1-1, with D possibly TRBD1 on 6 matching bases. CDR1 MGHRA and CDR2 YSYEKL come from the germline V gene. Trimming left V 2 bases short and J 6 bases short, with 13 bases between. This CDR3 comprises 14 residues. This chain's CDR3 is CASSQLVGGAEAFF. The CDR3 nucleotides read TGCGCCAGCAGCCAACTCGTCGGGGGCGCTGAAGCTTTCTTT.

On this clonotype: This may stem from a read error, because a much larger clone lies one nucleotide away. V is TRBV7-6 and J is TRBJ2-1; TRBD2 agrees at 7 bases. With 4 bases clipped from V and 12 bases from J, the junction kept 9 bases outside the gene matches. CDR1 SGHVS and CDR2 FNYEAQ come from the germline V gene. This CDR3 is built from 13 residues. The CDR3 loop is CASSSSGGVVQFF. CDR3 nucleotides: TGTGCCAGCAGCTCGTCGGGGGGTGTAGTGCAGTTCTTC.

The chain links TRBV6-5 to TRBJ2-3; TRBD1 might be the D (6 bases). The V gene lost 4 bases and the J gene lost 8 bases, with 13 bases spanning the gap. This CDR3 is built from 13 residues. CDR1 and CDR2 (germline): MNHEY, SVGAGI. Here the CDR3 reads CASSSQGYSTQYF. The CDR3 DNA follows: TGTGCCAGCAGTTCCCAGGGGTACAGTACGCAGTATTTT.

A remark on this clonotype: A much bigger clone sits one base away, suggesting this may be a read error. The CDR3 DNA reads TGTGCCAGCAGCTTAACTATTGGGACAGGCCATGAGCAGTTCTTC. This codes for CASSLTIGTGHEQFF. The J gene is TRBJ2-1, the V gene TRBV7-3, with 8 bases fitting TRBD1. The V segment lost 0 bases and the J segment 8 bases; nucleotides outside the gene matches: 6. The CDR3 consists of 15 residues. CDR1 and CDR2 from the germline V gene are SGHTA and FQGTGA.

This clonotype showed up just a few times. The rearrangement uses TRBV7-8 and TRBJ2-7, with D hard to call. The germline V gene has CDR1 SGHVS and CDR2 FQNEAQ. The CDR3 loop spans 13 amino acids. Between the trimmed V and J ends, which lost 2 bases and 0 bases, there was a span of 5 bases. The CDR3 loop is CASSLYSSYEQYF. The CDR3 DNA reads as TGTGCCAGCAGCTTATACAGCTCCTACGAGCAGTACTTC.

This sequence joins TRBV6-2 or TRBV6-3 and TRBJ2-7; D may correspond to TRBD1 or TRBD2 (5 bases each). Trimming took off 0 bases at V and 2 bases at J, with 14 bases between the two ends. Germline loops: CDR1 MNHEY, CDR2 SVGEGT. The CDR3 has 16 residues. The CDR3 DNA reads as TGTGCCAGCAGTTACTCCGTATTAGAGGGGACCTACGAGCAGTACGTC. The encoded protein is CASSYSVLEGTYEQYV.

Details on this clonotype: Sequence at one end of the junction differs from germline and may be a read error. This chain connects TRBV11-1 to TRBJ2-1, with a possible D match to TRBD1 (6 bases). Germline lookup yields CDR1 SGHAT and CDR2 FQDESV (reference sequence). The CDR3 consists of 15 residues. Written as DNA, the CDR3 is TGTGCCAACAGCCCCCGGGACACCGTCCCCGGTAGACGGATCTTC. It is translated as CANSPRDTVPGRRIF.

The chain combines TRBV27 with TRBJ1-5; D may be TRBD1 (6 bases). This CDR3 is built from 15 residues. Trimming pared 7 bases from V and 2 bases from J, leaving 15 bases between. CDR1 is MNHEY and CDR2 is SMNVEV in the germline V gene (reference sequence). The CDR3 reads CASILTGYGNQPQHF. In nucleotides, the CDR3 is TGTGCCAGCATACTCACAGGGTACGGCAATCAGCCCCAGCATTTT.

The table lists this clonotype with many counts. The junction departs from the called germline gene at one end, perhaps through a read error. V and J are TRBV19 and TRBJ2-2, with D perhaps matching TRBD1 or TRBD2 (5 bases each). Germline CDR1 and CDR2: LNHDA and SQIVND (reference sequence). The CDR3 runs to 15 residues. CDR3: CASSPGTVNTGELFF. DNA of the CDR3: TGCGCCAGCAGCCCCGGGACCGTGAACACCGGGGAGCTGTTTTTT.

DNA of the CDR3: TGTGCCAGCAGTTTAGGCCTAGTAACCTACAATGAGCAGTTCTTC. Its protein product is CASSLGLVTYNEQFF. The chain couples TRBV28 to TRBJ2-1; D is unclear. CDR1 MDHEN and CDR2 SYDVKM come from the germline V gene. The CDR3 has 15 residues. Trimming removed 2 bases from V and 2 bases from J, with 10 bases in between.